The clone carrying this TCR beta chain was seen a few times. Its target is not known. The data stem from a study of blood T cells in healthy people across ages. Findings and caveats of the study: Higher diversity and more naive CD4+ cells were features of long-lived donors, compared to aged donors. Across samples, TCR beta diversity tracked strongly with naive T cell percentage.

V was pared by 4 bases and J by 7 bases, with 4 bases of the junction left unmatched. Looked up from germline, CDR1 is MNHEY and CDR2 is SMNVEV (reference sequence). CDR3 length: 13 amino acids. Next came a second PCR, run for roughly 6 to 11 cycles, which used a sample-barcoded 5' primer along with a J-beta primer mix. TCRdb analysed the 5' RACE reads with MiXCR anew, one entry per CDR3 protein. The sample lists over 700,000 distinct CDR3 sequences, approximately 25% occurring once. In addition, the sample was reused for a study of T cells of mothers and their children. That publication notes: The effect of thymic selection on TCR recombination output is similar between related and unrelated pairs. Overlap measured in related mother-child pairs was slightly, non-significantly higher than in unrelated pairs.

This receptor was identified in a boy aged 5-17 years in good health. The genes are TRBV27 and TRBJ2-1; 7 bases match TRBD1. What was sequenced was blood. In DNA form, the CDR3 reads TGTGCCAGCAGTTGGGGACAGCAAAATGAGCAGTTCTTC. Protein: CASSWGQQNEQFF.